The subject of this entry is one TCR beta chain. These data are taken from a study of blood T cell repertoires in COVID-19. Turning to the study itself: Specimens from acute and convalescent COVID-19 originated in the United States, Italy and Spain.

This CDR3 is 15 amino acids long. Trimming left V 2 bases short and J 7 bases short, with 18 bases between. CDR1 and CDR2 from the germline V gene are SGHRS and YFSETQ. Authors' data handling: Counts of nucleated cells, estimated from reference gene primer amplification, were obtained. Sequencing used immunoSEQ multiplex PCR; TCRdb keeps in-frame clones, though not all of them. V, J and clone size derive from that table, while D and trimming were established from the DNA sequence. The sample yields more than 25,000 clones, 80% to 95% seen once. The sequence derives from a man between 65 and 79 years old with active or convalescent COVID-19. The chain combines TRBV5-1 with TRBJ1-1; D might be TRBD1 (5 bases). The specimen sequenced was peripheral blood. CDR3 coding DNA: TGCGCCAGCAGCTTCCGCAGGGTGGCCCCAAATGAAGCTTTCTTT. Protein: CASSFRRVAPNEAFF. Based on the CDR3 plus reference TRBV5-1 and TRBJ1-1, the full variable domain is KAGVTQTPRYLIKTRGQQVTLSCSPISGHRSVSWYQQTPGQGLQFLFEYFSETQRNKGNFPGRFSGRQFSNSRSEMNVSTLELGDSALYLCASSFRRVAPNEAFFGQGTRLTVV.